This TCR beta chain emerged from a study of T-cell memory formation after mild COVID-19. For the study at large: Clustering of TCRs was largely donor specific.

V lost 4 bases, J lost 4 bases, and 11 bases lay in between. This CDR3 has 14 residues. Per germline, CDR1 SGHNT and CDR2 YYREEE (reference sequence). Findings of the study overall: Some clones that responded were present in memory (sampled pre-infection), which suggests cross-reactive memory joined. Among contracting clones, CD4+ were mainly CM/EM and CD8+ enriched in EMRA. Day 15 to 85 contracting clones showed balanced CD4/CD8; day 15 to 37 expanders favored CD4+.

TCRdb used MiXCR to reprocess the 5' RACE reads, holding one entry per CDR3 protein. Here the sample spans about 240,000 distinct CDR3 sequences, 8.5% to 9.5% being singletons. Of note for this clonotype: Its matching antigen is unknown.

The TCR sequence derives from a man between 18 and 35 years old who had mild COVID-19 (a few samples of this study predate the infection). Cell type and time point are not known. Sequences were obtained from PBMCs or a T cell subset sorted from them (not recorded which). The chain joins TRBV5-4 to TRBJ2-2; the D is unclear. CDR3 amino acids: CASSIIDRTGELFF. CDR3 sequence (DNA): TGTGCCAGCAGCATCATCGACCGCACCGGGGAGCTGTTTTTT.